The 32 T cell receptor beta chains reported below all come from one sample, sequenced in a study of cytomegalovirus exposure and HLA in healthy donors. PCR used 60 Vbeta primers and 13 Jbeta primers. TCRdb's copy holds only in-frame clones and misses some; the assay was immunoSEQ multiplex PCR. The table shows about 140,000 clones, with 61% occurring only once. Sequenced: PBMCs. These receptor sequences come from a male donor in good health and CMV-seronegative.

The CDR3 spells CASRPGGSAPEAFF. The CDR3 DNA follows: TGTGCCAGCAGACCAGGGGGGTCTGCCCCTGAAGCTTTCTTT. The chain joins TRBV27 to TRBJ1-1, with 7 bases matching TRBD1. V lost 6 bases to trimming and J lost 6 bases; unmatched junction nucleotides: 10. The CDR3 extends over 14 amino acids. In germline, CDR1 is MNHEY, CDR2 SMNVEV (reference sequence).

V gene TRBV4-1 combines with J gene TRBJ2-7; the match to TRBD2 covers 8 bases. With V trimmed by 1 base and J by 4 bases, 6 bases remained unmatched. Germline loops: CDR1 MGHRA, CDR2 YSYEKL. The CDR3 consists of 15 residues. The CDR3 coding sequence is TGCGCCAGCAGCCAAGCGGGGGGGAGGACGTACGAGCAGTACTTC. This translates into CASSQAGGRTYEQYF.

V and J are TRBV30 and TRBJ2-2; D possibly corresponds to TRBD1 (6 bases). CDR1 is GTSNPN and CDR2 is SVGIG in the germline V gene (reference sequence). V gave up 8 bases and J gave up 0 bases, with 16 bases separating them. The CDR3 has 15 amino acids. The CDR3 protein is CAGMKGVTNTGELFF. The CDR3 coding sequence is TGTGCCGGTATGAAGGGGGTTACGAACACCGGGGAGCTGTTTTTT.

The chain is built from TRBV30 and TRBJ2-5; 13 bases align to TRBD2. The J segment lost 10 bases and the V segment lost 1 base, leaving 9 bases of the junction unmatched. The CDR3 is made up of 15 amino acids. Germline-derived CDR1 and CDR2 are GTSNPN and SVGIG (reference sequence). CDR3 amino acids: CAWSAIRTSGGVQYF. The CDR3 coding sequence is TGTGCCTGGAGTGCGATTAGGACTAGCGGGGGAGTCCAGTACTTC.

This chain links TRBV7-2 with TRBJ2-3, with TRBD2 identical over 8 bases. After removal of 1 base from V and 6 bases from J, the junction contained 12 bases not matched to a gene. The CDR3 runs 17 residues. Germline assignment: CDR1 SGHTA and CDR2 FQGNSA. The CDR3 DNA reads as TGTGCCAGCAGCTTAGTGGTTCTCGGGGGGGCATCTGATACGCAGTATTTT. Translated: CASSLVVLGGASDTQYF. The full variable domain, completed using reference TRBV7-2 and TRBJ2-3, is GAGVSQSPSNKVTEKGKDVELRCDPISGHTALYWYRQSLGQGLEFLIYFQGNSAPDKSGLPSDRFSAERTGGSVSTLTIQRTQQEDSAVYLCASSLVVLGGASDTQYFGPGTRLTVL.

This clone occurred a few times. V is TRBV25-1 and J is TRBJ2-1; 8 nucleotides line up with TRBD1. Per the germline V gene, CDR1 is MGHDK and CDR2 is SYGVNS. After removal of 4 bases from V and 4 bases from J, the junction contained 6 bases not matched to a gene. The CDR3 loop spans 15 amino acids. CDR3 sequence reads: CASSASGTGYNEQFF. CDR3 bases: TGTGCCAGCAGTGCGTCCGGGACAGGATACAATGAGCAGTTCTTC.

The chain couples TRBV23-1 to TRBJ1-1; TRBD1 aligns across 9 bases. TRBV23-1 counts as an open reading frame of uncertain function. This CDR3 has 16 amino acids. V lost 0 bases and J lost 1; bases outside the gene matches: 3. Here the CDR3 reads CASSQSEGQGNTEAFF. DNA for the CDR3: TGCGCCAGCAGTCAATCAGAGGGACAGGGGAACACTGAAGCTTTCTTT.

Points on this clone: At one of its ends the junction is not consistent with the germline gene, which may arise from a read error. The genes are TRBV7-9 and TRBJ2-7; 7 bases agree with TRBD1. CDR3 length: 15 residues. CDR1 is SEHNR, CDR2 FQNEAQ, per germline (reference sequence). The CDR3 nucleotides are TGTTCCAGCAGCCTCCCCGGACAGGCTTCCTACGAGCAGTACTTC. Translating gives CSSSLPGQASYEQYF.

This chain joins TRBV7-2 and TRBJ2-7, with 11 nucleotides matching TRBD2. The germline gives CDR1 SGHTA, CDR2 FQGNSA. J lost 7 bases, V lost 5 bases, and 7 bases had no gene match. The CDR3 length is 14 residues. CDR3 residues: CASSLSSGGSEQYF. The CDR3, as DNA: TGTGCCAGCAGCCTCTCTAGCGGGGGGAGTGAGCAGTACTTC. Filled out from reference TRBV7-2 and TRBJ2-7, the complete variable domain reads GAGVSQSPSNKVTEKGKDVELRCDPISGHTALYWYRQSLGQGLEFLIYFQGNSAPDKSGLPSDRFSAERTGGSVSTLTIQRTQQEDSAVYLCASSLSSGGSEQYFGPGTRLTVT.

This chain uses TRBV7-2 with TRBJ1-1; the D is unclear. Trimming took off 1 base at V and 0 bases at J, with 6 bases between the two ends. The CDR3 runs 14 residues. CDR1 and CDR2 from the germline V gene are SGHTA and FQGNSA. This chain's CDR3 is CASSLGLLNTEAFF. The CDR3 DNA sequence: TGTGCCAGCAGCTTAGGACTGCTGAACACTGAAGCTTTCTTT.

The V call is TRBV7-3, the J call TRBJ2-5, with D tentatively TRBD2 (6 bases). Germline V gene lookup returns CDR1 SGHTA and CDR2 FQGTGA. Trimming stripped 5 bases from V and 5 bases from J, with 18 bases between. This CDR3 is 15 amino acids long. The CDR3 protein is CASSASLGGHETQYF. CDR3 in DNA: TGTGCCAGCAGCGCCTCCCTGGGGGGTCATGAGACCCAGTACTTC.

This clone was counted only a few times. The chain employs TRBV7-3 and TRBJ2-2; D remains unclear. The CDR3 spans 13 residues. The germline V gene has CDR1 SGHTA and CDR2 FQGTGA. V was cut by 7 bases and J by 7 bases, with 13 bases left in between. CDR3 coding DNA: TGTGCCAGCACTAAACAGATTGGCGGGGAGCTGTTTTTT. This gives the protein CASTKQIGGELFF.

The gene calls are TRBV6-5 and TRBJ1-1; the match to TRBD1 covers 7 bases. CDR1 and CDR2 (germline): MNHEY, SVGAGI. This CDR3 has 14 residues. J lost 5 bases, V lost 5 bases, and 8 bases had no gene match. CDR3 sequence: CASSGQVTRTEAFF. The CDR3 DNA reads TGTGCCAGCAGTGGACAGGTGACAAGGACTGAAGCTTTCTTT.

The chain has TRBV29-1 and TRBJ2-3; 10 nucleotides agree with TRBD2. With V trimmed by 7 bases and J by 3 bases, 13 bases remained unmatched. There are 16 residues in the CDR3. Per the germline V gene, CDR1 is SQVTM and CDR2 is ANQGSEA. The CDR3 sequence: CSAKGKLSGGTDTQYF. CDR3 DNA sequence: TGCAGCGCAAAAGGCAAACTTAGCGGGGGGACAGATACGCAGTATTTT.

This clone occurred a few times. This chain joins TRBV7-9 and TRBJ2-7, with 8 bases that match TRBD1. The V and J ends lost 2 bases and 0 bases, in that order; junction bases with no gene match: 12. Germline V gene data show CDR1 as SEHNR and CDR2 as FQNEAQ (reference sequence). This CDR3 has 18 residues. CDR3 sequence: CASSLISGDRLSSYEQYF. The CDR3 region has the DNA TGTGCCAGCAGCTTAATCTCGGGGGACAGGCTGAGCTCCTACGAGCAGTACTTC. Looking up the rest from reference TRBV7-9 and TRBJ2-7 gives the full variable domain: DTGVSQNPRHKITKRGQNVTFRCDPISEHNRLYWYRQTLGQGPEFLTYFQNEAQLEKSRLLSDRFSAERPKGSFSTLEIQRTEQGDSAMYLCASSLISGDRLSSYEQYFGPGTRLTVT.

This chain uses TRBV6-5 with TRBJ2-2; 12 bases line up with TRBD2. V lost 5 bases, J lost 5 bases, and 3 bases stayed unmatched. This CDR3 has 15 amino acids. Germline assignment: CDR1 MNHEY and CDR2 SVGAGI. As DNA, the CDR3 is TGTGCCAGCAGTGCTAGCGGGGGGGCAACCGGGGAGCTGTTTTTT. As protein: CASSASGGATGELFF.

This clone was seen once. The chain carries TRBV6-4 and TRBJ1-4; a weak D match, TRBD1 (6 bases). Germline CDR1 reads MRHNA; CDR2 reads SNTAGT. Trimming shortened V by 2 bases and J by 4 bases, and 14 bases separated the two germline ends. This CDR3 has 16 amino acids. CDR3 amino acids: CASSDPRGGGNEKLFF. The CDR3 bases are TGTGCCAGCAGTGACCCCAGAGGGGGGGGTAATGAAAAACTGTTTTTT.

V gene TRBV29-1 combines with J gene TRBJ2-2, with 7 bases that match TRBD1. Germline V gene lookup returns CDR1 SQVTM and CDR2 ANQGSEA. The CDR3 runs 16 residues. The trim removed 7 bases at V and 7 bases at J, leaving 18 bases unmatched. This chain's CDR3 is CSATKGQAIGGGELFF. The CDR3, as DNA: TGCAGCGCGACAAAAGGACAGGCCATAGGAGGCGGGGAGCTGTTTTTT.

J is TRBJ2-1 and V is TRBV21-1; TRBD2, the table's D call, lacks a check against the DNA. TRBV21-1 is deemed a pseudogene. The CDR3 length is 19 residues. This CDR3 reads CASSKGWLAGRPTYNEQFF. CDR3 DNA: TGTGCCAGCAGCAAGGGGTGGCTAGCGGGGAGGCCCACCTACAATGAGCAGTTCTTC.

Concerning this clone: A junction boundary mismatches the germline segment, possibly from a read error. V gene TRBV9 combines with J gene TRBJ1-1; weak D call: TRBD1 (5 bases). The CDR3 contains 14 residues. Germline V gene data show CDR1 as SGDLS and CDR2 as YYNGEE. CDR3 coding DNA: TGTGCCAGCAGCGTTAGGCCAGGGAACATTGAAGCTTTCTTT. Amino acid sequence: CASSVRPGNIEAFF.

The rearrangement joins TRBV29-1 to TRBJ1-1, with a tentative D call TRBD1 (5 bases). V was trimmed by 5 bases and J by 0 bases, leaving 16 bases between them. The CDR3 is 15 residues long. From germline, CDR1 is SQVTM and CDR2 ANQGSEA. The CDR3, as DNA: TGCAGCGTTATAAGCTCGTGGGGCATGAACACTGAAGCTTTCTTT. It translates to CSVISSWGMNTEAFF.

The CDR3 region is CASSFSDRVNTGELFF. The CDR3 coding sequence is TGTGCCAGCAGCTTCAGCGACAGGGTTAACACCGGGGAGCTGTTTTTT. J is TRBJ2-2 and V is TRBV7-9, with 7 nucleotides matching TRBD1. Trimming removed 3 bases from V and 2 bases from J; junction bases left unmatched: 6. The CDR3 is 16 residues long. CDR1 is SEHNR, CDR2 FQNEAQ, per germline (reference sequence). Full variable domain (missing parts from reference TRBV7-9 and TRBJ2-2): DTGVSQNPRHKITKRGQNVTFRCDPISEHNRLYWYRQTLGQGPEFLTYFQNEAQLEKSRLLSDRFSAERPKGSFSTLEIQRTEQGDSAMYLCASSFSDRVNTGELFFGEGSRLTVL.

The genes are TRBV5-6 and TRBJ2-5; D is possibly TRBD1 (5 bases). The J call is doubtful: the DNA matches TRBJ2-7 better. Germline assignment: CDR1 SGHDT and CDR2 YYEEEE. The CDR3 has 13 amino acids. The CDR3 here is CASSILQGYEQYF. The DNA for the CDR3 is TGTGCCAGCAGTATTCTCCAGGGCTACGAGCAGTACTTC.

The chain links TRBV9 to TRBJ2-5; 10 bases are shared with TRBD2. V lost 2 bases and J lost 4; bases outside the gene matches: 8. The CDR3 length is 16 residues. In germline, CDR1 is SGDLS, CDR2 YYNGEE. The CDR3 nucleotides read TGTGCCAGCAGCGTTCGGTCTAGCGGGGGTCGAGAGACCCAGTACTTC. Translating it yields CASSVRSSGGRETQYF.

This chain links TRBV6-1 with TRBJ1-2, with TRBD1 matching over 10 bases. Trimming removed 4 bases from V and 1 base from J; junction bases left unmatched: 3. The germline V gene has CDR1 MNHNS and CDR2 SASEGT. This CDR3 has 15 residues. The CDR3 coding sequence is TGTGCCAGCAGTGGGGACAGGGGATATAACTATGGCTACACCTTC. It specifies CASSGDRGYNYGYTF.

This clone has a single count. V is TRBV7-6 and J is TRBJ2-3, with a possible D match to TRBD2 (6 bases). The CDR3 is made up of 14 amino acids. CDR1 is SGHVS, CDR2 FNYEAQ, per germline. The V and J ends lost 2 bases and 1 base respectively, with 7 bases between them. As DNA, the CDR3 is TGTGCCAGCAGCTTAACGGGGGGCACAGATACGCAGTATTTT. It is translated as CASSLTGGTDTQYF.

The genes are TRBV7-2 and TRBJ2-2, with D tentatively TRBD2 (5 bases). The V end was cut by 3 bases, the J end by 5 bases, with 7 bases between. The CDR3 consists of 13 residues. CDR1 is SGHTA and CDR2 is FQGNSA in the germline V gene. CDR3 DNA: TGTGCCAGCAGCTTTACGGGGACCGGGGAGCTGTTTTTT. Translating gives CASSFTGTGELFF.

CDR3 region: CASSIRGGNGYTF. The CDR3, as DNA: TGTGCCAGTAGTATTCGAGGAGGTAATGGCTACACCTTC. The V call is TRBV19, the J call TRBJ1-2, with D unclear. The V and J ends lost 3 bases and 6 bases respectively, with 11 bases between them. The CDR3 length is 13 residues. Germline assignment: CDR1 LNHDA and CDR2 SQIVND (reference sequence).

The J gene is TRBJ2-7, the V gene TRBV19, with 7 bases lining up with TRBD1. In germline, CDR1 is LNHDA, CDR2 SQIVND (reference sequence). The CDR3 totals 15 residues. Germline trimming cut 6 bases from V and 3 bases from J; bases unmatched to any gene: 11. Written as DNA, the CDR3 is TGTGCCAGTAGATGGACAGGCGAAGGATTCTACGAGCAGTACTTC. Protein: CASRWTGEGFYEQYF.

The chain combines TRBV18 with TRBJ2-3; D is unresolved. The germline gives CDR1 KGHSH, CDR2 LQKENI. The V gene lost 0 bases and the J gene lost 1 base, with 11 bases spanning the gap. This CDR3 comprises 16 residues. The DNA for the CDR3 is TGTGCCAGCTCACCACCCCAGTTGGCGGGCACAGATACGCAGTATTTT. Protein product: CASSPPQLAGTDTQYF.

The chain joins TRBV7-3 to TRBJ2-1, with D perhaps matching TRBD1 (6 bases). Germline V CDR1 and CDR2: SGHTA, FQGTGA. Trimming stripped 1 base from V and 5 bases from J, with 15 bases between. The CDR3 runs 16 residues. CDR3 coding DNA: TGTGCCAGCAGCTTAAGCACCGGGACACGCAACAATGAGCAGTTCTTC. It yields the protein CASSLSTGTRNNEQFF.

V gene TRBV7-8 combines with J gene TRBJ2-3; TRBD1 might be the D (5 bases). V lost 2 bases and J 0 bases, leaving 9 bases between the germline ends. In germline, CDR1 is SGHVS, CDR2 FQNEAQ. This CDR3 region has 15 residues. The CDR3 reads CASSLNRLSTDTQYF. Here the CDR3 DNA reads TGTGCCAGCAGCTTAAACAGGTTGAGCACAGATACGCAGTATTTT.